This is a list of T cell receptor beta chains from one sample in a study of shared clonotypes between healthy human individuals. Repertoires were generated with immunoSEQ multiplex PCR, while TCRdb's copy carries only in-frame clones and drops some. The sample lists some 1.5 million clones, approximately 98% seen once, with about 0.45% in the top ten. The sequencing input was naive CD4+ T cells sorted from blood. These receptors all come from a young man in good health. CDR3s include the opening cysteine and the closing phenylalanine or tryptophan. Fields, in order: clone size, J gene, V gene, D gene, CDR3 protein, CDR3 DNA. D genes are given only for firm matches. Not all rows give a size; the values are once, few, many and, for expanded clones, a class.

abundance: .
j_gene: TRBJ2-5
v_gene: TRBV5-1
d_gene: .
CDR3aa: CASSPGGARLQETQYF
CDR3nt: TGCGCCAGCAGCCCGGGTGGAGCCCGGCTTCAAGAGACCCAGTACTTC

abundance: .
j_gene: TRBJ2-1
v_gene: TRBV10-3
d_gene: .
CDR3aa: CAISEGYVEQFF
CDR3nt: TGTGCCATCAGTGAAGGGTACGTTGAGCAGTTCTTC

abundance: .
j_gene: TRBJ2-1
v_gene: TRBV5-1
d_gene: TRBD2
CDR3aa: CASSLGTSGSYNEQFF
CDR3nt: TGCGCCAGCAGCTTGGGGACTAGCGGGAGTTACAATGAGCAGTTCTTC

abundance: once
j_gene: TRBJ2-1
v_gene: TRBV11-3
d_gene: TRBD2
CDR3aa: CASSPQKTSGDNNEQFF
CDR3nt: TGTGCCAGCAGCCCACAGAAGACTAGCGGAGATAACAATGAGCAGTTCTTC

abundance: .
j_gene: TRBJ2-3
v_gene: TRBV25-1
d_gene: .
CDR3aa: CASRGSLTHITDTQYF
CDR3nt: TGTGCCAGCAGGGGGAGTTTGACCCATATCACAGATACGCAGTATTTT

abundance: .
j_gene: TRBJ2-7
v_gene: TRBV29-1
d_gene: TRBD1
CDR3aa: CSVLQGASDYEQYF
CDR3nt: TGCAGCGTGTTACAGGGGGCGTCCGACTACGAGCAGTACTTC

abundance: .
j_gene: TRBJ2-5
v_gene: TRBV5-1
d_gene: .
CDR3aa: CASSLGGSVRETQYF
CDR3nt: TGCGCCAGCAGCTTAGGGGGATCTGTTCGAGAGACCCAGTACTTC

abundance: .
j_gene: TRBJ2-1
v_gene: TRBV5-4
d_gene: TRBD1
CDR3aa: CASSLEGQGYYEQFF
CDR3nt: TGTGCCAGCAGCTTGGAGGGACAGGGGTATTATGAGCAGTTCTTC

abundance: .
j_gene: TRBJ2-2
v_gene: TRBV25-1
d_gene: .
CDR3aa: CASSTGNTGELFF
CDR3nt: TGTGCCAGCAGCACAGGGAACACCGGGGAGCTGTTTTTT

abundance: .
j_gene: TRBJ2-5
v_gene: TRBV5-1
d_gene: TRBD2
CDR3aa: CASSFGLAGGIGETQYF
CDR3nt: TGCGCCAGCAGCTTCGGACTAGCGGGAGGTATAGGGGAGACCCAGTACTTC

abundance: .
j_gene: TRBJ2-7
v_gene: TRBV4-1
d_gene: TRBD1
CDR3aa: CASSQSGATLWGQGREQYF
CDR3nt: TGCGCCAGCAGCCAGAGCGGGGCAACATTGTGGGGACAGGGTCGTGAGCAGTACTTC

abundance: .
j_gene: TRBJ2-1
v_gene: TRBV5-4
d_gene: .
CDR3aa: CASSRPGNNEQFF
CDR3nt: TGTGCCAGCAGCCGTCCAGGAAACAATGAGCAGTTCTTC

abundance: few
j_gene: TRBJ2-3
v_gene: TRBV7-3
d_gene: .
CDR3aa: CASSLTVRPGTQYF
CDR3nt: TGTGCCAGCAGCTTAACGGTGAGGCCAGGTACGCAGTATTTT

abundance: .
j_gene: TRBJ2-1
v_gene: TRBV14
d_gene: TRBD2
CDR3aa: CASSLLRAGVWNEQFF
CDR3nt: TGTGCCAGCAGCCTCCTCCGAGCGGGAGTTTGGAATGAGCAGTTCTTC

abundance: .
j_gene: TRBJ1-1
v_gene: TRBV2
d_gene: .
CDR3aa: CASTHGSLNTEAFF
CDR3nt: TGTGCCAGCACCCACGGGAGCCTGAACACTGAAGCTTTCTTT

abundance: .
j_gene: TRBJ1-5
v_gene: TRBV5-6
d_gene: TRBD1
CDR3aa: CASSRTGSQPQHF
CDR3nt: TGTGCCAGCAGCCGGACAGGGTCTCAGCCCCAGCATTTT

abundance: .
j_gene: TRBJ2-7
v_gene: TRBV7-2
d_gene: TRBD1
CDR3aa: CASSVGTVLTYEQYF
CDR3nt: TGTGCCAGCAGCGTAGGGACAGTCCTTACCTACGAGCAGTACTTC

abundance: .
j_gene: TRBJ2-3
v_gene: TRBV7-2
d_gene: .
CDR3aa: CASSRPTGTTDTQYF
CDR3nt: TGTGCCAGCAGCCGCCCCACAGGAACCACAGATACGCAGTATTTT

abundance: .
j_gene: TRBJ2-7
v_gene: TRBV7-2
d_gene: .
CDR3aa: CASSAKVGEQYF
CDR3nt: TGTGCCAGCAGCGCAAAAGTAGGCGAGCAGTACTTC

abundance: .
j_gene: TRBJ2-1
v_gene: TRBV5-5
d_gene: TRBD2
CDR3aa: CASRETSGSSYNEQFF
CDR3nt: TGTGCCAGCAGAGAGACTAGCGGGTCCTCCTACAATGAGCAGTTCTTC

abundance: .
j_gene: TRBJ2-1
v_gene: TRBV19
d_gene: .
CDR3aa: CASSTRGPQSSYNEQFF
CDR3nt: TGTGCCAGTAGTACTCGGGGACCTCAGAGCTCCTACAATGAGCAGTTCTTC

abundance: .
j_gene: TRBJ2-5
v_gene: TRBV5-6
d_gene: .
CDR3aa: CASSWGLNQETQYF
CDR3nt: TGTGCCAGCAGCTGGGGACTTAACCAAGAGACCCAGTACTTC

abundance: .
j_gene: TRBJ2-1
v_gene: TRBV7-2
d_gene: TRBD2
CDR3aa: CASSLAGGRGNEQFF
CDR3nt: TGTGCCAGCAGCTTAGCGGGCGGGAGAGGCAATGAGCAGTTCTTC

abundance: .
j_gene: TRBJ1-1
v_gene: TRBV5-1
d_gene: .
CDR3aa: CASSDIYTEAFF
CDR3nt: TGCGCCAGCAGCGATATTTACACTGAAGCTTTCTTT

abundance: .
j_gene: TRBJ2-2
v_gene: TRBV29-1
d_gene: .
CDR3aa: CSVGHSGELFF
CDR3nt: TGCAGCGTCGGACACTCCGGGGAGCTGTTTTTT

abundance: .
j_gene: TRBJ2-1
v_gene: TRBV6-5
d_gene: .
CDR3aa: CASSYDNEQFF
CDR3nt: TGTGCCAGCAGTTACGACAATGAGCAGTTCTTC